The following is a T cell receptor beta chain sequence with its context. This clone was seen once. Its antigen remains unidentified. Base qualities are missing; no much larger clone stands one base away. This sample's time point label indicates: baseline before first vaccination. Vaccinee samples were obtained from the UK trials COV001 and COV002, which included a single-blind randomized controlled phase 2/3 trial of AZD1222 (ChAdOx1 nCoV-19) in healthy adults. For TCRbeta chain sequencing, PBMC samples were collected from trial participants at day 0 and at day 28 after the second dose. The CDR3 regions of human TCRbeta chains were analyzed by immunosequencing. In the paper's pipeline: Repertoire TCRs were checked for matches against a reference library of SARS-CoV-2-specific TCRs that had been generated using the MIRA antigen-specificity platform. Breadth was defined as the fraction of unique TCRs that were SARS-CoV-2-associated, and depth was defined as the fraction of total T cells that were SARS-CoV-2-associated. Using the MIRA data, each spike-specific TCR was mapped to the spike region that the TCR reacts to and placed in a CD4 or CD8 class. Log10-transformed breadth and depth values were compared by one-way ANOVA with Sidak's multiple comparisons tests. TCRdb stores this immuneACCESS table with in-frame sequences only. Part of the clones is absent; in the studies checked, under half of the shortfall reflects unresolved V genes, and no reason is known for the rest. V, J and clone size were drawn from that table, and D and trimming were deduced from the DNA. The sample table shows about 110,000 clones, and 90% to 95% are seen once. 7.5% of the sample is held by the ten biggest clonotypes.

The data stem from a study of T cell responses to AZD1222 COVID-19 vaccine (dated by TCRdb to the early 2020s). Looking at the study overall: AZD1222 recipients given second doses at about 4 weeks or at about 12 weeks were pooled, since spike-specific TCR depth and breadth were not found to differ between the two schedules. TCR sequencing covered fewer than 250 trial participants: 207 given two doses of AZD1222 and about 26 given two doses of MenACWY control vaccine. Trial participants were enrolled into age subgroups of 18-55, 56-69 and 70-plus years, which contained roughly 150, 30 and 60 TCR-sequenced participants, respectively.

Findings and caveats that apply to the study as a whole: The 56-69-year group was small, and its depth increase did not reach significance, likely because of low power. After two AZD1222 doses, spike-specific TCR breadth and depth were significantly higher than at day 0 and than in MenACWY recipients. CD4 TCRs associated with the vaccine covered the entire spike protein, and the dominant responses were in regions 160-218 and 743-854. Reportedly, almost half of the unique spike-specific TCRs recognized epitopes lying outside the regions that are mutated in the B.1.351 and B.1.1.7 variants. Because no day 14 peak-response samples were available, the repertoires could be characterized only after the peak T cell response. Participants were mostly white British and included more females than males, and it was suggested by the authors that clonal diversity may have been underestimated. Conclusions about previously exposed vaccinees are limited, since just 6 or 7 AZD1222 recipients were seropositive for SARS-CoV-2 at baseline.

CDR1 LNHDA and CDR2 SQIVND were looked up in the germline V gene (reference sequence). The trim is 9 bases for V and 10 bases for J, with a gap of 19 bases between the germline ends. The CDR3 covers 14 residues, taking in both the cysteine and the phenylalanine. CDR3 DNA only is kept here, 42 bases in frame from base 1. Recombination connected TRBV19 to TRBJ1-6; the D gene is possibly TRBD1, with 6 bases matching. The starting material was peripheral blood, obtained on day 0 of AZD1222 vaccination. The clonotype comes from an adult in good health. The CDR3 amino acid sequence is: CASQAQGVRSPLHF. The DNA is TGTGCCAGCCAAGCACAGGGAGTCCGATCACCCCTCCACTTT.